In this sample, the clone carrying this TCR beta chain turned up a few times. The antigen is not known. Profiled with immunoSEQ multiplex PCR; TCRdb holds only in-frame clones, not every one. The table records about 24,000 clones, 75% to 90% of them present only once. The sample belongs to a study of T cells in narcolepsy. Study context: Enrolled donors included narcolepsy type 1 or type 2 patients and healthy controls.

Germline V gene data show CDR1 as MNHNY and CDR2 as SVGAGI (reference sequence). This CDR3 has 11 amino acids. Trimming left V 5 bases short and J 9 bases short, with 8 bases between. Whole-study findings and limits: Autoreactive clone sequences were missing from some blood memory CD4+ repertoires. Reportedly, autoreactive clonotypes were serially detected in patients' blood but not controls'.

Sequencing input: CD45RA- memory CD4+ T cells from PBMCs. The chain uses TRBV6-6 and TRBJ2-4, with a tentative D call TRBD2 (5 bases). The sequence was obtained from a human donor with narcolepsy. The CDR3 coding sequence is TGTGCCAGCAGTCGCGCGGGCATTCAGTACTTC. This sequence encodes CASSRAGIQYF.